These T cell receptor beta chains were read from a single sample in a study of tumor and adjacent non-tumor tissue in lung cancer. In TCRdb, the multiplex PCR reads were re-called with MiXCR into one record per CDR3 protein. This sample carries around 60,000 distinct CDR3 sequences, around two thirds of them seen once, and the ten largest clones take roughly a third. The sequenced sample consisted of distant non-tumor lung tissue. The receptors stem from a man aged 65 to 85 with non-small cell lung cancer. Both conserved end residues are part of each CDR3. Fields, in order: clone size, V gene, D gene, J gene, CDR3 DNA, CDR3 protein. D genes are given only for firm matches. Rows give clone size only sometimes, using once, few, many, or a class for an expanded clone.

>NA|TRBV28|NA|TRBJ1-5
TGTGCCAGCAGTGTCAGGGGTACGGGGGGTCAGCCCCAGCATTTT
CASSVRGTGGQPQHF
>NA|TRBV20-1|NA|TRBJ2-1
TGCACTGCTAGGGGTGATGAGATGAAAGGCTCCTACAATGAGCAGTTCTTC
CTARGDEMKGSYNEQFF
>NA|TRBV11-2|NA|TRBJ2-6
TGTGCCAGCAGCTTAGGATTTCTAGCAGCGTCTAGGGCCAACGTCCTGACTTTC
CASSLGFLAASRANVLTF
>many|TRBV4-1|TRBD2|TRBJ2-7
TGCGCCAGCAGCCAAGAATCGGGGGGGCCCGGCTACGAGCAGTACTTC
CASSQESGGPGYEQYF
>many|TRBV11-2|NA|TRBJ1-3
TGTGCCAGCAGCTTAGCGGGAGGGACAACGAAAGTCGGAAACACCATATATTTT
CASSLAGGTTKVGNTIYF
>few|TRBV20-1|TRBD2|TRBJ2-1
TGCAGTGCTAGAACCCCGACTAGCCCCAGTGAGCAGTTCTTC
CSARTPTSPSEQFF
>NA|TRBV20-1|NA|TRBJ1-2
TGCAGTGCTAGAATAGGTTGGCCAGTAGAAGACTACACCTTC
CSARIGWPVEDYTF
>NA|TRBV11-2|TRBD2|TRBJ2-7
TGTGCCATCAGCGCGCCCCCCGGGACTAGCGGTATATACTCCAACGAGCAGTACTTC
CAISAPPGTSGIYSNEQYF
>NA|TRBV11-2|TRBD1|TRBJ2-2
TGTGCCAGCAGCTCGACAGGGTTTGTCACCGGGGAGCTGCTTTTT
CASSSTGFVTGELLF
>NA|TRBV11-2|NA|TRBJ1-3
TGTGCCAGCAGCTTATTTACTGGGGAGATCTCTGGAGACACCATATATTTT
CASSLFTGEISGDTIYF
>NA|TRBV6-5|NA|TRBJ2-2
TGTGCCAACAGTTCCCCTTCAACTAACACCGGGGAGCTGTTTTTC
CANSSPSTNTGELFF
>few|TRBV28|TRBD1|TRBJ1-6
TGTGCCAGCAGTTTAGGGACAGGGGATTCACCCCTCCACTTT
CASSLGTGDSPLHF
>once|TRBV12-3/TRBV12-4|NA|TRBJ2-5
TGTACCAGCAGTACAGGGATTGAGACCCAGTACTTC
CTSSTGIETQYF
>NA|TRBV28|NA|TRBJ2-3
TGTGCCAGCAGCTTATTGGAGAGGCGGGGAAATACGCAGTATTTT
CASSLLERRGNTQYF
>NA|TRBV5-4|TRBD1|TRBJ2-1
TGTGCCGGTAGCGCGCAGGGGTATATGGGACAGCAACAGTTCTTC
CAGSAQGYMGQQQFF
>NA|TRBV6-5|NA|TRBJ2-5
TGTCCCAGCCGCAGGGACTCAAAGGAGACCCAGTACTTC
CPSRRDSKETQYF
>once|TRBV4-2|NA|TRBJ2-2
TGTATCAGCGGCCAAGTAGCTCTCCCCGGGGAGCTGTTTTTT
CISGQVALPGELFF
>NA|TRBV11-2|NA|TRBJ2-7
TGTGCCAGCAGCTCCGAACCACTACCAGTCCACGGGCAGTACTTC
CASSSEPLPVHGQYF
>NA|TRBV11-2|NA|TRBJ2-2
TGTGCCAGCAGCCCCCTGGCAGGGAACACCGGGGAGTTGTGTTTT
CASSPLAGNTGELCF
>NA|TRBV6-2/TRBV6-3|NA|TRBJ2-3
TGTGCCAGCAGTTCGGGAATTAGCACAGATACGCTGTATTTT
CASSSGISTDTLYF
>NA|TRBV29-1|NA|TRBJ1-2
TGCGGCGTTGAAGGGGGGGTGGGGACTAACTATGGCTACACCTTC
CGVEGGVGTNYGYTF
>few|TRBV5-4|TRBD2|TRBJ2-1
TGCGCCAGCAGCGGGGCGAGCGGGGGGGAGTACAATGAGCAGCTCTTC
CASSGASGGEYNEQLF
>NA|TRBV12-3/TRBV12-4|NA|TRBJ2-2
TGTGCCGGCAGTTTCGGCGCAGGAGGGGGGACCGGGGAGCTGTTTTTT
CAGSFGAGGGTGELFF
>NA|TRBV4-1|NA|TRBJ1-6
TGCGTCAGCAGCCAGGACGGGGCAGGGATGATTTCACCCCTCCACTTT
CVSSQDGAGMISPLHF
>NA|TRBV2|NA|TRBJ1-5
TGTGTCAGCATGGGGGGCAATCAGCCCCAGCATTTT
CVSMGGNQPQHF
>NA|TRBV20-1|NA|TRBJ1-3
TGCAGTACTAAGACGGACTCTGGAAACACCATATATTTT
CSTKTDSGNTIYF
>many|TRBV2|NA|TRBJ2-5
TGTGCCAGCATTCGGGAAGTGCAGGGGATATCCCAAGAGACCCAGTACTTC
CASIREVQGISQETQYF
>few|TRBV11-2|TRBD2|TRBJ2-1
TGTGCCAGCAACTTAGAGGGACTAGCTGGGAGGGAGCAGTTCTTC
CASNLEGLAGREQFF
>NA|TRBV11-1|TRBD2|TRBJ2-7
TGTGGCAGCAGCCTAGCACGACTAGCGGACTTCTACGAGCAGTACTTC
CGSSLARLADFYEQYF
>NA|TRBV24-1|NA|TRBJ2-7
TGTGCCACCAGTGATTTAAAGAATTACGATCAGTACTTC
CATSDLKNYDQYF
>NA|TRBV4-1|NA|TRBJ1-6
TGCGCGAGCAGCCAGGGGCAGATCGGGGCTTCACCCCTCCACTTT
CASSQGQIGASPLHF
>NA|TRBV6-1|TRBD2|TRBJ2-1
TGTGCCAAAAGTGAAACTAGCGGGGGGTACAATGAGCAGTTTTTC
CAKSETSGGYNEQFF
>once|TRBV6-6|NA|TRBJ1-5
TGTGTCAGCATGGCAGGGAGGAACCAGCCCCAGCATTTT
CVSMAGRNQPQHF
>once|TRBV11-3|NA|TRBJ2-4
TGTGCCAGTAGCACAAACAGGAGTTCGGCCAAAAACATTCAGTACTTC
CASSTNRSSAKNIQYF
>NA|TRBV30|NA|TRBJ2-7
TGTGCCAGGAACAGGGAGACGGTTAGGTACGAGCAGTACTTC
CARNRETVRYEQYF
>NA|TRBV12-3/TRBV12-4|NA|TRBJ2-7
TGTACCAGCAGTAGAGGACCGGCCTACGAGCAGTGCTTC
CTSSRGPAYEQCF
>NA|TRBV6-2/TRBV6-3|NA|TRBJ1-5
TGTACCAGCAGTTATGAGGCAGCCAGGAACAGTCAGCCCCAGCATTTT
CTSSYEAARNSQPQHF
>NA|TRBV28|NA|TRBJ2-7
TGTGCCAGCAGTCTGAGAACGTGGGGGGCCTACGAGCAGTACTTC
CASSLRTWGAYEQYF
>many|TRBV7-8|NA|TRBJ2-3
TGTGCCAGCAGCTTTCCGGGAGTGAGTGGTACGCAGTATTTT
CASSFPGVSGTQYF
>NA|TRBV10-3|NA|TRBJ1-1
TGTGCCATCAGTGAGTCCACAGATTTAAACACTGAAACTTTCTTT
CAISESTDLNTETFF
>NA|TRBV11-1|TRBD2|TRBJ2-7
TGTATCGGCAGCTTAGCGCGACTAGCGGACTCCTACGAGCAGTGCTTC
CIGSLARLADSYEQCF
>NA|TRBV10-3|TRBD2|TRBJ2-7
TGTGCCGTCAGAAGCGGGAGGGCCCCCGAGCAGTACTTC
CAVRSGRAPEQYF
>many|TRBV13|NA|TRBJ1-4
TGTGCCAGCAGCTTATTCGGGAATGAAAAACTGTTTTTT
CASSLFGNEKLFF
>NA|TRBV11-2|TRBD1|TRBJ2-5
TGTGCCAGCAGCTTAGTGGGACAGGGGATCGAGACCCAGTACTTC
CASSLVGQGIETQYF
>NA|TRBV12-3/TRBV12-4|TRBD2|TRBJ2-5
TGTGCCAGGAGTTTCGGGCGGGGGGGTCGAGAGACCCAGTACTTC
CARSFGRGGRETQYF
>many|TRBV29-1|NA|TRBJ2-5
TGCAGCGCCGCGCGGAGACGGCCCCTGGAGGAGACCCAGTACTTC
CSAARRRPLEETQYF
>many|TRBV12-3/TRBV12-4|TRBD1|TRBJ2-7
TGTGCCAGCAGTCCCGGACAGGGAAGATGGCCCTACGAGCAGTACTTC
CASSPGQGRWPYEQYF
>NA|TRBV6-5|NA|TRBJ2-5
TGTGCCAGCCGCAGGGGCATAAGGGAGACCCAGTATTTC
CASRRGIRETQYF
>once|TRBV6-2/TRBV6-3|NA|TRBJ2-5
TGTGCCAGCAGTTCAGGACTAGTGGGCTCAGGGGAGACCCAGCACTTC
CASSSGLVGSGETQHF
>NA|TRBV30|TRBD2|TRBJ2-1
TGTGCCTGGAGACTAGCGGGACTCCCCTACAATGAGCAGTTCTTC
CAWRLAGLPYNEQFF
>NA|TRBV7-8|NA|TRBJ2-2
TGTGCCATCAAATTGTGGGTTCTGAACACCGGGGAGCTGTTTTTT
CAIKLWVLNTGELFF
>few|TRBV5-6|NA|TRBJ2-1
TGTGCCAGCAGCCCACTGCCGGCTAGTAGTGAGCAGTTCTTC
CASSPLPASSEQFF
>NA|TRBV12-3/TRBV12-4|TRBD2|TRBJ2-5
TGTACCAGCAGCCCTCGGGGTTTAGCGGGGGGGACCCAGTACTTC
CTSSPRGLAGGTQYF